This T cell receptor beta chain came from a study of T-cell memory formation after mild COVID-19. Remarks on this clonotype: Its target is not known.

The authors produced TCR alpha and TCR beta cDNA libraries with sample barcodes and UMIs by 5'RACE using constant-segment primers. Each CDR3 protein is one row after TCRdb ran MiXCR on the 5' RACE reads. The top ten clones hold 9.5% to 15% of a sample with 450,000 or so distinct CDR3 sequences, around a quarter of them seen once. Study conclusions and caveats: Second-wave clones that peaked on day 37 lacked confirmed SARS-CoV-2 specificity. There were some responding clones in pre-infection memory, which suggested that cross-reactive memory had joined. Later expanders leaned CD4+, whereas day 15 to 85 contracting clones were balanced CD4/CD8.

The CDR3 covers 17 residues. The V segment lost 3 bases and the J segment 3 bases; nucleotides outside the gene matches: 9. CDR1 is MGHRA, CDR2 YSYEKL, per germline. Source material: PBMCs or a T cell subset sorted from them (not recorded which). The V gene is TRBV4-1, the J gene TRBJ2-1; 9 bases match TRBD1. The sequence derives from an adult woman who had mild COVID-19 (a few samples of this study predate the infection). Cell type and time point are not known. The CDR3 loop is CASSQEYRGQGYNEQFF. The CDR3 coding sequence is TGCGCCAGCAGCCAGGAATACAGGGGGCAAGGCTACAATGAGCAGTTCTTC.